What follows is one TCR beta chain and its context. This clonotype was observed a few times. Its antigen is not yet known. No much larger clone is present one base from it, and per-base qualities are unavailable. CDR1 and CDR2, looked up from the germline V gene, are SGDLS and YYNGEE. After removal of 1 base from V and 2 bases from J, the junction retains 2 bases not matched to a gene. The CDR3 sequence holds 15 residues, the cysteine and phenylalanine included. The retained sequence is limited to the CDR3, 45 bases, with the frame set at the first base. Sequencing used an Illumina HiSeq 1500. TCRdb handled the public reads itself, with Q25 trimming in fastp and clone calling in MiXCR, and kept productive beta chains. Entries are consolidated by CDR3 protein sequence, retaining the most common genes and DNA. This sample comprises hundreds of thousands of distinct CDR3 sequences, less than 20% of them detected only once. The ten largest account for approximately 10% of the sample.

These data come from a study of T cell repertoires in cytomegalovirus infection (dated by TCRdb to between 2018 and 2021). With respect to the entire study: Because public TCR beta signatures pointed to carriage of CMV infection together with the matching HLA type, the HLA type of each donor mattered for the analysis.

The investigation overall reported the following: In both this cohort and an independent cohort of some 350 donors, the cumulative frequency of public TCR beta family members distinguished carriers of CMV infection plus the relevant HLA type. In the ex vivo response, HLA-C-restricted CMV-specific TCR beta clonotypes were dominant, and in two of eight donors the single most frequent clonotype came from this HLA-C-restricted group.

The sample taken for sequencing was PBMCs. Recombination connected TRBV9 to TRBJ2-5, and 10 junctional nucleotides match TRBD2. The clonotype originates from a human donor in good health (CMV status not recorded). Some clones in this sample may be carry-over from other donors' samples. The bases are TGTGCCAGCAGCGTAAGCGGGAGGGTACAAGAGACCCAGTACTTC. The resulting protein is CASSVSGRVQETQYF. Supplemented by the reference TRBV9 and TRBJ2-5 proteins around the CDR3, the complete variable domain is DSGVTQTPKHLITATGQRVTLRCSPRSGDLSVYWYQQSLDQGLQFLIQYYNGEERAKGNILERFSAQQFPDLHSELNLSSLELGDSALYFCASSVSGRVQETQYFGPGTRLLVL.